This TCR beta chain was found in a study of persistence of HIV-infected CD4 T cells (dated by TCRdb to about 2020). Context from the whole study: CMV- and HIV-1 Gag-responding CD4+ T cells were isolated from ART-treated individuals so that antigen-driven clonal expansion of HIV-1-infected cells could be examined. The median time participants had been on suppressive ART was under 10 years. Peripheral blood samples of up to about 200 mL were obtained at multiple time points, with the exception of two participants, for whom leukapheresis was performed at a single time point. The clonality of all cells in each sorted population was assessed by TCRbeta sequencing, whereas the clonality of infected cells was assessed by proviral sequencing. In the cross-participant TCR cluster analysis, eight or nine participants were included for CMV and roughly 7 participants were included for Gag. Results the study describes overall, beyond this receptor: Within the same sorted populations, TCR oligoclonality correlated with proviral oligoclonality. TCRbeta richness in CMV- and Gag-responding cells was significantly lower than in anti-CD3/anti-CD28-responding cells; CMV-responding cells had higher oligoclonality than CD3/CD28-stimulated and Gag-responding cells. Antigen-responding cells were enriched for degenerate expanded CDR3beta sequences, which suggests convergent selection of CD4+ responses to CMV and Gag. Only a small number of individuals took part in the study, and only a limited range of antigens was tested. Because the TCR analyses were done in bulk, restricting them to just the rare CMV-responding cells that actually carried HIV-1 proviruses was not possible.

On this clone itself: The clone's antigen remains unknown. No quality values exist for individual bases; no much larger clone is one base distant.

Trimming at the junction amounts to 4 bases on V and 8 bases on J, and the germline ends lie 20 bases apart. In the germline V gene, CDR1 corresponds to SQVTM and CDR2 to ANQGSEA. Taken from cysteine to phenylalanine, the CDR3 has 14 residues. Only the CDR3 part of the read is kept: 42 bases, read in frame from the first base. TCRbeta repertoires were sequenced from genomic DNA with the immunoSEQ hsTCRB assay version 4 in survey mode. Genomic DNA was diluted to about 9.9 ng/uL, and up to roughly 1 ug per sample was used for TCRbeta sequencing. Processing in the source paper ran as follows. TCRbeta data analysis was done in ImmunoSeq Analyzer 3.0, and diversity was calculated on productive nucleotide rearrangements. Using the Immunarch R package, the improved Chao index served to estimate lower-bound TCR diversity and the Gini coefficient served to estimate clonality. When different nucleotide rearrangements encoded the same CDR3beta amino acid sequence, each rearrangement was treated as a distinct clonotype. Differential abundance analysis identified TCRbeta sequences significantly enriched in antigen-responding cells relative to anti-CD3/anti-CD28-activated cells. TCRs were clustered by predicted peptide-MHC specificity with GLIPH2, both within individual participants and across merged participant data sets. In its TCRdb copy, this immuneACCESS table keeps in-frame sequences only and misses some clones. Where compared with another copy, unresolved V genes explain less than half of these, and the others have no known cause. V, J and clone size reflect that table, while D and trimming were determined from the DNA. The sample table holds about 41,000 clones, of which approximately 80% were seen once. The biggest ten clones account for 14% of the sample.

The label giving this sample's treatment or condition can be read as: suppressive antiretroviral therapy. Cells were stimulated with a pool of overlapping HIV-1 Gag 15-mer peptides at around 0.91 ug per peptide per mL. Memory populations depleted of antigen-responding cells were obtained by sorting nonresponding CD40L-negative CD69-negative CD45RO-high memory CD4+ T cells. HIV-1-infected adults in whom suppressive ART had been started during chronic infection were enrolled as participants. Plasma HIV-1 RNA had been undetectable (below 50 copies/mL) in participants for at least 4 years. To be included, a participant needed positive CMV serology and a CD4+ T cell count above 400 cells/uL. Before stimulation, PBMCs were isolated using density centrifugation and then depleted of CD8+ T cells. CD8-depleted PBMCs were stimulated for 18 hours with anti-CD28/CD49d costimulation, CD40-blocking antibody and enfuvirtide to prevent new infections. Cells were sorted on a Beckman Coulter MoFlo Legacy or XDP sorter, with propidium iodide excluding dead cells. The QIAamp DNA Mini Kit was used for genomic DNA extraction from samples above one million cells, and the Quick-DNA Microprep Kit was used otherwise.

The chain joins TRBV29-1 to TRBJ1-2; no D gene call is confident. The sequencing here drew on CD4+ T cells sorted from PBMCs after roughly 17-hour stimulation, taken from a patient who received antiretroviral therapy. The cell subset or site label, read with the paper, signifies: CD40L-CD69- CD45RO-high memory CD4 T cells not responding to Gag peptides. This sequence was found in an adult man with HIV who was CMV-seropositive. The nucleotide sequence is given as TGCAGCGTTGGATCTCAGGTCGTGCCGGCGGGCTACACCTTC. The translation is CSVGSQVVPAGYTF.